This is a list of T cell receptor beta chains from one sample in a study of preoperative IRX-2 immunotherapy in early breast cancer. Sequencing was performed with immunoSEQ multiplex PCR; in TCRdb, only in-frame clones are kept and a portion is missing. The table records around 34,000 clones, roughly 95% of them present only once. This material was collected from a patient treated with IRX-2 immunotherapy. The receptor set was obtained from a human donor with breast cancer. The CDR3 runs from the conserved cysteine through the conserved F or W. Each record gives: J gene, V gene, CDR3 protein.

>TRBJ2-1|TRBV6-5
CASSYGGRGTMEQFF
>TRBJ2-3|TRBV7-3
CASSPPGLADTQYF
>TRBJ1-1|TRBV25-1
CASRRQGSTEAFF
>TRBJ2-5|TRBV11-2
CASSLGGLFRQETQYF
>TRBJ2-5|TRBV6-5
CAVKTGIGETQYF
>TRBJ1-6|TRBV5-1
CASSLSGINSPLHF
>TRBJ1-5|TRBV21-1
CASRRGQGDNQPQHF
>TRBJ1-5|TRBV7-2
CASSLGRVQPQHF
>TRBJ2-7|TRBV7-6
CASSYRGTASDYEQYF
>TRBJ1-2|TRBV9
CASSVALTGGKGAYGYTF
>TRBJ2-5|TRBV4-1
CASSQPTSGRLETQYF
>TRBJ1-1|TRBV2
CASSEALTVNTEAFF
>TRBJ2-7|TRBV6-5
CAISVEGFEQYF
>TRBJ2-7|TRBV2
CASSGLAGPPSYEQYF
>TRBJ1-1|TRBV7-2
CASSTTGGGSTEAFF
>TRBJ2-1|TRBV7-2
CASLRSGTSYNEQFF
>TRBJ2-1|TRBV6-4
CASSDTSYNEQFF
>TRBJ2-5|TRBV18
CASYPARTSGGTQETQYF
>TRBJ2-2|TRBV5-4
CASSSQVGRQTGELFF
>TRBJ1-5|TRBV10-2
CASSESPASSPQHF
>TRBJ2-1|TRBV5-6
CASSTNRGGNEQFF
>TRBJ1-2|TRBV5-6
CASSSRGQGAKGYTF
>TRBJ2-7|TRBV5-1
CASSLALGTGSYEQYF
>TRBJ2-3|TRBV11-2
CASSLSLTGADTQYF
>TRBJ1-5|TRBV7-9
CASSPVGGYNQPQHF
>TRBJ2-7|TRBV28
CASSLLLAGGPRSSYEQYF
>TRBJ1-5|TRBV6-5
CASSLGQTNQPQHF
>TRBJ2-4|TRBV5-6
CASSSPTQLAKNIQYF
>TRBJ1-3|TRBV2
CASSTNQAGTGNTIYF
>TRBJ2-4|TRBV5-1
CASSSKSGANIQYF
>TRBJ2-5|TRBV2
CASSAYIGEETQYF
>TRBJ1-1|TRBV7-6
CASSPPPGAPEAFF
>TRBJ2-7|TRBV5-6
CASSSISGTGYNEQYF
>TRBJ2-2|TRBV5-1
CASTPTGLDTGELFF
>TRBJ2-1|TRBV28
CASSSDGYNEQFF
>TRBJ1-5|TRBV7-6
CASSSDVNQPQHF
>TRBJ2-2|TRBV28
CAARGGQGVGELFF
>TRBJ1-4|TRBV9
CASSVDGGNEKLFF
>TRBJ1-2|TRBV5-6
CASSLGQGNYGYTF
>TRBJ2-4|TRBV18
CASSPGAKNIQYF
>TRBJ2-7|TRBV15
CATSRPTGASYEQYF
>TRBJ1-2|TRBV4-2
CASSLIPPDLNYGYTF
>TRBJ1-6|TRBV27
CASSGTRTGTFFYNSPLHF
>TRBJ2-2|TRBV6-1
CASNERQTGELFF
>TRBJ2-2|TRBV4-2
CASSQVLTNTGELFF
>TRBJ2-6|TRBV7-8
CASSWTGGASGANVLTF
>TRBJ1-1|TRBV19
CASSISPAANTEAFF
>TRBJ2-7|TRBV7-8
CASSLGPAATYEQYF
>TRBJ2-1|TRBV9
CASSVSGGVYNEQFF
>TRBJ1-1|TRBV5-6
CASSLRVGMNTEAFF
>TRBJ1-1|TRBV7-6
CASSLGGRGNTEAFF
>TRBJ2-7|TRBV18
CASSSGTSAYEQYF
>TRBJ1-2|TRBV28
CAIMTGPYGYTF
>TRBJ2-7|TRBV11-2
CASSLGFTEQYF
>TRBJ2-6|TRBV19
CASSIGAGAISGANVLTF
>TRBJ2-1|TRBV27
CASSLASGGADEQFF
>TRBJ2-2|TRBV6-6
CASSLGGAGELFF
>TRBJ2-5|TRBV6-5
CASSYSLSGRAQTQYF
>TRBJ2-5|TRBV7-2
CASSPSGGPPGETQYF
>TRBJ2-2|TRBV28
CASIPPQGRGTGELFF